Listed below are T cell receptor beta chains from one sample, sequenced in a study of T cell repertoires in cytomegalovirus infection. These receptors' antigens are unknown. TCRdb ran MiXCR on the reads and lists one entry per CDR3 protein. The table has over 40,000 distinct CDR3 sequences, roughly 19% seen once. The sample consisted of CD8+ T cells from cultured PBMCs, taken from culture after CMV antigen stimulation. The receptor set was obtained from a human donor in good health (CMV status not recorded). Some clones in this sample may be carry-over from other donors' samples. Each CDR3 is given with its conserved first and last residue. Part of the rows lack a size; the others show once, few, many or a class for expanded clones.

>TRBJ2-1|TRBV27|few|16
CASSKKGLAAYNEQFF
>TRBJ1-6|TRBV4-1|many|15
CASSQEPGGGSPLHF
>TRBJ2-7|TRBV11-2|many|14
CASSLEQGPYEQYF
>TRBJ2-7|TRBV25-1|few|15
CASSGTSGGPYEQYF
>TRBJ2-3|TRBV6-2/TRBV6-3|many|15
CASRGWGTGADTQYF
>TRBJ2-7|TRBV7-9|many|14
CASSLGGGTYEQYF
>TRBJ2-6|TRBV29-1|few|15
CSVEGPDSGANVLTF
>TRBJ2-7|TRBV24-1|few|13
CATSDPRGYEQYF
>TRBJ1-5|TRBV12-3/TRBV12-4|many|15
CASSPGGSVNQPQHF
>TRBJ2-5|TRBV7-6|few|14
CASSLGQGFGTQYF
>TRBJ2-5|TRBV7-8|many|15
CASSTAPGEREFQYF
>TRBJ1-2|TRBV6-5|many|15
CASSYSDISSYGYTF
>TRBJ1-2|TRBV28|.|15
CASSRRDRQNYGYTF
>TRBJ2-7|TRBV7-9|.|17
CASSFQFETSGIYEQYF
>TRBJ2-1|TRBV5-1|.|13
CASSLGSVGEQFF
>TRBJ2-3|TRBV12-3/TRBV12-4|many|15
CASSLAGGGTDTQYF
>TRBJ1-4|TRBV9|few|15
CASSVEAAFNEKLFF
>TRBJ2-7|TRBV5-5|few|13
CATRTGITNEQYF
>TRBJ1-1|TRBV6-1|.|14
CASSDRQGNTEAFF
>TRBJ2-5|TRBV20-1|once|14
CSARDEYLAVLQYF
>TRBJ2-7|TRBV19|.|15
CASSWATAGVGEQYF
>TRBJ1-2|TRBV6-1|.|15
CASSDLQGITYGYTF
>TRBJ2-1|TRBV10-2|.|15
CASRLGLAEGNEQFF
>TRBJ2-7|TRBV11-2|many|18
CASSLDLLPGGRTYEQYF
>TRBJ2-6|TRBV7-9|many|19
CASSLGARGAAFGANVLTF
>TRBJ2-5|TRBV4-3|few|19
CASSQDVIGGEGLWETQYF